This TCR beta chain emerged from a study of cytomegalovirus exposure and HLA in healthy donors. The CDR3 contains 12 residues. From germline, CDR1 is GTSNPN and CDR2 SVGIG (reference sequence). V lost 2 bases to trimming and J lost 1 base, with 6 bases between them. Method: immunoSEQ multiplex PCR; TCRdb's copy keeps in-frame clones and lacks some. The sample has 180,000 or so clones; about 89% are singletons. Only one count was recorded for this clone. The chain carries TRBV30 and TRBJ2-7; D not resolved. The sample was PBMCs. The clonotype comes from a man aged 25 to 40 in good health and CMV-seropositive. The CDR3 loop reads CAWSPDSYEQYF. For the CDR3, the DNA is TGTGCCTGGAGTCCTGATTCCTACGAGCAGTACTTC.